Below are 5 T cell receptor beta chains sequenced from a single sample in a study of blood T cell repertoires in COVID-19. The protocol was immunoSEQ multiplex PCR, while the TCRdb copy is restricted to in-frame clones and leaves out a portion. This table holds about 470,000 clones, 75% to 90% found once. Sequencing was performed on PBMCs or T cells enriched from blood (not recorded which). These receptors came from a woman aged 18-29 years who had recovered from COVID-19.

The chain joins TRBV5-1 to TRBJ1-1; a possible D gene is TRBD1 (5 bases). This CDR3 has 14 residues. V gave up 2 bases and J gave up 5 bases, with 13 bases separating them. CDR1 SGHRS and CDR2 YFSETQ come from the germline V gene. The CDR3 region is CASSLDGAGTEAFF. The CDR3 DNA sequence: TGCGCCAGCAGCTTAGATGGGGCAGGTACTGAAGCTTTCTTT.

The gene calls are TRBV9 and TRBJ2-3; TRBD2 is a possible D gene (7 bases). The CDR3 extends over 14 amino acids. The V end lost 0 bases, the J end lost 6 bases, and 11 bases lay between the germline ends. Germline CDR1 and CDR2: SGDLS and YYNGEE. CDR3 nucleotides: TGTGCCAGCAGCGTAGAGGGGGGGCTTGATACGCAGTATTTT. It specifies CASSVEGGLDTQYF.

The chain combines TRBV7-8 with TRBJ2-7, with 9 bases fitting TRBD2. The J segment lost 1 base and the V segment lost 1 base, leaving 5 bases of the junction unmatched. The CDR3 length is 16 residues. The germline V gene has CDR1 SGHVS and CDR2 FQNEAQ. CDR3 protein: CASSLEGSGGSYEQYF. The CDR3 DNA reads as TGTGCCAGCAGCTTAGAAGGTAGCGGGGGTTCCTACGAGCAGTACTTC.

This clone was recorded a few times. The chain uses TRBV6-1 and TRBJ1-1; possibly TRBD1 for D (6 bases). Germline CDR1 reads MNHNS; CDR2 reads SASEGT. Deletions cut 4 bases from V and 2 bases from J, with 17 bases between. The CDR3 extends over 16 amino acids. The CDR3 sequence: CASSGLIQGGNTEAFF. CDR3 coding DNA: TGTGCCAGCAGTGGATTAATACAGGGCGGAAACACTGAAGCTTTCTTT.

Comment on this clone: At one end the junction does not follow the germline gene, possibly because of a read error. This chain connects TRBV6-5 to TRBJ2-7; TRBD1 agrees at 10 bases. The germline CDR1 and CDR2 sequences are MNHEY and SVGAGI. This CDR3 has 15 amino acids. CDR3 sequence reads: CASSYLGTGDYEQYF. The DNA of the CDR3 is TGTGCCAGCAGCTACTTAGGGACAGGGGACTACGAGCAGTACTTC.